These 25 T cell receptor beta chains were all obtained from the same sample, sequenced in a study of blood T cell repertoires in COVID-19 (dated by TCRdb to 2018 to 2020). The library was generated by the immunoSEQ multiplex PCR assay. TCRdb carries this immuneACCESS record with in-frame sequences only. Its versions omit some clonotypes, under half of them owing to an unresolved V gene in the studies checked, with the rest unexplained. This sample gives about 160,000 clones in total; 85% to 95% of them show up just once. The ten largest clonotypes hold about 5% of the sample. The source material was peripheral blood. The receptor source for this set is a woman in her fifties or sixties with acute or convalescent COVID-19.

The chain links TRBV18 to TRBJ2-7, with 7 bases matching TRBD1. Losses at the gene ends were 3 bases for V and 6 bases for J; bases not matched to a gene: 8. This CDR3 is built from 14 residues. The germline gives CDR1 KGHSH, CDR2 LQKENI. The CDR3: CASSPYRQGLEQYF. CDR3 nucleotides: TGTGCCAGCTCACCTTATCGACAGGGCCTCGAGCAGTACTTC.

The rearrangement uses TRBV11-2 and TRBJ2-2, with D perhaps matching TRBD1 (6 bases). Per the germline V gene, CDR1 is SGHAT and CDR2 is FQNNGV. The CDR3 has 16 amino acids. Trimming pared 0 bases from V and 1 base from J, leaving 9 bases between. This CDR3 is CASSLEGAWNTGELFF. As DNA, the CDR3 is TGTGCCAGCAGCTTAGAGGGGGCCTGGAACACCGGGGAGCTGTTTTTT.

The J gene is TRBJ2-4, the V gene TRBV9; 13 bases match TRBD2. Germline assignment: CDR1 SGDLS and CDR2 YYNGEE. The trim removed 4 bases at V and 2 bases at J, leaving 3 bases unmatched. CDR3 length: 16 amino acids. The CDR3 sequence is CASSSGTSGTKNIQYF. In DNA, the CDR3 is TGTGCCAGCAGCTCCGGGACTAGCGGGACCAAAAACATTCAGTACTTC.

V and J are TRBV5-5 and TRBJ1-2; perhaps TRBD1 as D (6 bases). This CDR3 is built from 13 residues. Per germline, CDR1 SGHKS and CDR2 YYEKEE (reference sequence). V gave up 0 bases and J gave up 5 bases, with 8 bases separating them. DNA for the CDR3: TGTGCCAGCAGCTTGGGCAGGGGATATGGCTACACCTTC. Translated, it gives CASSLGRGYGYTF.

This chain uses TRBV6-5 with TRBJ1-2; possibly TRBD1 for D (5 bases). This CDR3 is 14 amino acids long. From germline, CDR1 is MNHEY and CDR2 SVGAGI. V dropped 5 bases and J dropped 5 bases, with 15 bases sitting between them. The CDR3 sequence: CASSHLGGGYGYTF. The DNA for the CDR3 is TGTGCCAGCAGTCATCTGGGGGGTGGGTATGGCTACACCTTC.

The chain carries TRBV6-5 and TRBJ1-3; possible D gene TRBD1, 5 bases. From germline, CDR1 is MNHEY and CDR2 SVGAGI. V lost 7 bases, J lost 2 bases, and 9 bases lay in between. The CDR3 covers 13 residues. CDR3 sequence: CASITGPGNTIYF. The CDR3 nucleotides read TGTGCCAGCATTACAGGACCTGGAAACACCATATATTTT.

This sequence joins TRBV5-6 and TRBJ2-5; a possible D gene is TRBD1 (5 bases). Trimming stripped 2 bases from V and 5 bases from J, with 10 bases between. The germline V gene has CDR1 SGHDT and CDR2 YYEEEE. The CDR3 loop spans 13 amino acids. The CDR3 reads CASSFGKGETQYF. CDR3 sequence (DNA): TGTGCCAGCAGCTTTGGCAAGGGGGAGACCCAGTACTTC.

This clone came up once. This chain connects TRBV19 to TRBJ1-3; D gene ambiguous. The CDR3 totals 16 residues. The V end lost 6 bases, the J end lost 1 base, and 16 bases lay between the germline ends. CDR1 and CDR2 from the germline V gene are LNHDA and SQIVND (reference sequence). The CDR3: CASRTSGSISGNTIYF. DNA for the CDR3: TGTGCCAGTAGGACATCCGGATCAATTTCTGGAAACACCATATATTTT.

The chain carries TRBV14 and TRBJ1-2, with D tentatively TRBD1 (5 bases). The CDR3 loop spans 16 amino acids. Germline V lookup: CDR1 SGHDN, CDR2 FVKESK. V dropped 2 bases and J dropped 3 bases, with 16 bases sitting between them. The DNA of the CDR3 is TGTGCCAGCAGCCAATCCCGACAGCCCGTATACTATGGCTACACCTTC. Translated: CASSQSRQPVYYGYTF.

This clone was seen only once. The chain uses TRBV27 and TRBJ2-1, with D unclear. This CDR3 comprises 13 residues. Germline CDR1 is MNHEY and CDR2 is SMNVEV (reference sequence). Trimming removed 2 bases at V and 5 bases at J, with 7 bases between. This CDR3 is CASSLGPNNEQFF. The CDR3 nucleotides are TGTGCCAGCAGTTTAGGGCCCAACAATGAGCAGTTCTTC.

The chain joins TRBV10-3 to TRBJ1-1; TRBD1 matches 10 bases. Germline CDR1 is ENHRY and CDR2 is SYGVKD. The CDR3 has 12 amino acids. V shed 10 bases and J 8 bases; nucleotides not matched to a gene: 7. The CDR3 loop is CATRTGGVEAFF. DNA for the CDR3: TGTGCCACCCGGACAGGGGGAGTGGAAGCTTTCTTT.

A note on this clone: A read error may account for a junction end that differs from germline. This chain uses TRBV5-4 with TRBJ1-3, with D possibly TRBD1 on 6 matching bases. The germline V gene has CDR1 SGHNT and CDR2 YYREEE (reference sequence). The CDR3 runs to 13 residues. DNA for the CDR3: TGTGCCAGCAGCCTACAGGGTGGAGACACCATATATTTT. Translated: CASSLQGGDTIYF.

The V call is TRBV19, the J call TRBJ1-5, with 8 nucleotides matching TRBD1. The CDR3 covers 16 residues. The V gene's germline CDR1 is LNHDA and CDR2 SQIVND (reference sequence). The J segment lost 1 base and the V segment lost 5 bases, leaving 7 bases of the junction unmatched. This CDR3 reads CASSSDRERSNQPQHF. As DNA, the CDR3 is TGTGCCAGTAGTTCGGACAGGGAAAGAAGCAATCAGCCCCAGCATTTT.

CDR3 nucleotide sequence: TGTGCCAGCAGCTCGGGACAGGGGGGTTCTGGAAACACCATATATTTT. As protein: CASSSGQGGSGNTIYF. This sequence joins TRBV11-2 and TRBJ1-3, with TRBD1 matching 11 bases. CDR1 SGHAT and CDR2 FQNNGV come from the germline V gene. Trimming cost V 4 bases and J 1 base; bases outside gene matches: 3. This CDR3 comprises 16 residues.

The chain has TRBV5-6 and TRBJ1-2, with D maybe TRBD1 (6 bases). CDR1 SGHDT and CDR2 YYEEEE come from the germline V gene. The V and J ends lost 1 base and 4 bases respectively, with 20 bases between them. The CDR3 contains 17 residues. This CDR3 reads CASSLTFQGRIAYGYTF. In nucleotides, the CDR3 is TGTGCCAGCAGCTTGACTTTTCAGGGGAGAATTGCCTATGGCTACACCTTC.

The genes are TRBV19 and TRBJ1-2; D is unclear. V shed 3 bases and J shed 5 bases, with 7 bases lying between them. The CDR3 spans 12 residues. Germline V gives CDR1 LNHDA, CDR2 SQIVND (reference sequence). CDR3 nucleotide sequence: TGTGCCAGTAGTATTGACTCATATGGCTACACCTTC. This translates into CASSIDSYGYTF.

The rearrangement links TRBV25-1 to TRBJ2-5, with 8 positions matching TRBD2. The CDR3 contains 16 residues. Germline V gene data show CDR1 as MGHDK and CDR2 as SYGVNS. V trimming: 3 bases; J trimming: 4 bases; junction bases outside the gene matches: 10. The CDR3 protein is CASSDLPGGAGETQYF. CDR3 DNA: TGTGCCAGCAGTGACCTACCCGGGGGGGCGGGAGAGACCCAGTACTTC.

The gene calls are TRBV5-1 and TRBJ1-1; TRBD1 aligns across 8 bases. CDR1 is SGHRS and CDR2 is YFSETQ in the germline V gene. CDR3 length: 17 residues. Unmatched junction bases numbered 9, after V lost 0 bases and J lost 2 bases. The CDR3 region is CASSLAFIGQGNTEAFF. The DNA of the CDR3 is TGCGCCAGCAGCTTGGCTTTTATAGGACAGGGAAACACTGAAGCTTTCTTT.

The chain couples TRBV30 to TRBJ2-1; D is unclear. The V gene's germline CDR1 is GTSNPN and CDR2 SVGIG (reference sequence). The CDR3 is 12 amino acids. V was cut by 1 base and J by 8 bases, with 9 bases left in between. The CDR3 nucleotides read TGTGCCTGGAGTGAGACTTTCGATGAGCAGTTCTTC. It is translated as CAWSETFDEQFF.

The chain is built from TRBV14 and TRBJ1-2, with 10 bases identical to TRBD1. This CDR3 is 15 amino acids long. Germline V gene sequence: CDR1 SGHDN, CDR2 FVKESK. Trimming at V came to 4 bases and at J to 5 bases, leaving 7 bases not matched to a gene. The CDR3 DNA follows: TGTGCCAGCAGCCCAGTCGGACAGGGGGAGTATGGCTACACCTTC. Translating gives CASSPVGQGEYGYTF.

The rearrangement uses TRBV2 and TRBJ2-6; D is ambiguous. Trimming pared 3 bases from V and 0 bases from J, leaving 6 bases between. CDR1 and CDR2 (germline): SNHLY, FYNNEI. The CDR3 loop spans 15 amino acids. The CDR3 DNA reads as TGTGCCAGCAGTGACAGGTACTCTGGGGCCAACGTCCTGACTTTC. Translating gives CASSDRYSGANVLTF.

This clone was seen just once. The gene calls are TRBV4-2 and TRBJ1-2; a possible D gene is TRBD1 (5 bases). There are 16 residues in the CDR3. Germline loops: CDR1 LGHNA, CDR2 YNFKEQ. Trimming stripped 0 bases from V and 8 bases from J, with 19 bases between. As DNA, the CDR3 is TGTGCCAGCAGCCAAGATATAGTTGAACCCAGGGAAGGCTACACCTTC. This encodes CASSQDIVEPREGYTF.

This chain links TRBV3-1 (or the pseudogene TRBV3-2) with TRBJ1-1; D may be TRBD1 (5 bases). With 4 bases removed from V and 0 bases from J, the gap between germline ends came to 21 bases. Per germline, CDR1 LGHDT and CDR2 YNNKEL (reference sequence). CDR3 length: 18 amino acids. The CDR3 spells CASSPLFGTLDLNTEAFF. For the CDR3, the DNA is TGTGCCAGCAGCCCCTTATTCGGGACTCTGGATCTGAACACTGAAGCTTTCTTT.

This chain's CDR3 is CASSFARRTGMNTEAFF. CDR3 coding DNA: TGTGCCAGCAGCTTTGCGAGGAGGACAGGGATGAACACTGAAGCTTTCTTT. The chain couples TRBV5-8 to TRBJ1-1, with 8 positions matching TRBD1. The CDR3 sequence is 17 residues long. The ends lost 2 bases at V and 0 bases at J; junction bases unmatched: 9. CDR1 and CDR2 from the germline V gene are SGHTS and YDEGEE.

This chain joins TRBV29-1 and TRBJ1-3; 9 nucleotides match TRBD1. Germline lookup yields CDR1 SQVTM and CDR2 ANQGSEA. V was clipped by 2 bases and J by 5 bases; unmatched bases: 7. The CDR3 has 15 residues. Written as DNA, the CDR3 is TGCAGCGTTGAAACCGGGACAGGGCCTAGAAACACCATATATTTT. Its translation is CSVETGTGPRNTIYF.